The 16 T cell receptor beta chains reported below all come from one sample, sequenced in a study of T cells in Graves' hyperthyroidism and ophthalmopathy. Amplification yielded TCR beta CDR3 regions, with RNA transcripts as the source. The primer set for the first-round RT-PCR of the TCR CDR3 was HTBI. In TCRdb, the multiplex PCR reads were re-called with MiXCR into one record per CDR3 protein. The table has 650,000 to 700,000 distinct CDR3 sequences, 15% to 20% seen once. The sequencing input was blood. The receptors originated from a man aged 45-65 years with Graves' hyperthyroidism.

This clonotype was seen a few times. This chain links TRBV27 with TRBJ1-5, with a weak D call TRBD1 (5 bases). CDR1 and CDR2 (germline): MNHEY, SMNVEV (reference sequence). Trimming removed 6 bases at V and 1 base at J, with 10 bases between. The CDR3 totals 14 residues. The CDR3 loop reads CASSDRTSNQPQHF. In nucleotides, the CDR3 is TGTGCCAGCAGCGATAGGACAAGCAATCAGCCCCAGCATTTT.

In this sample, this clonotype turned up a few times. CDR3 DNA sequence: TGCAGTGCTCTAGCGGGGCGGGTCTACAATGAGCAGTTCTTC. Translated: CSALAGRVYNEQFF. The chain carries TRBV20-1 and TRBJ2-1, with TRBD2 matching over 9 bases. V trimming: 5 bases; J trimming: 3 bases; junction bases outside the gene matches: 5. The CDR3 is made up of 14 amino acids. The germline gives CDR1 DFQATT, CDR2 SNEGSKA (reference sequence).

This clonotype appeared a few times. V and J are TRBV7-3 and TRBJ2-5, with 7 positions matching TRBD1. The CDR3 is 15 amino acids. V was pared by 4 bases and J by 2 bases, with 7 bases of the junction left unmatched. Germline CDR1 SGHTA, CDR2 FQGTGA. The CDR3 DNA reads TGTGCCAGCAGCTCGATACCGGGACAGCAAGAGACCCAGTACTTC. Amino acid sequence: CASSSIPGQQETQYF.

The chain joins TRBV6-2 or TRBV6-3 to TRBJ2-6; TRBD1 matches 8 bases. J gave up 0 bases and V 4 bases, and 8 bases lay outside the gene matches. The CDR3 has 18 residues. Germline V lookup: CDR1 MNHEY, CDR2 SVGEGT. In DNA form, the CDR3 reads TGTGCCAGCAGTTCTAGGACAGGGCTTTCCTCTGGGGCCAACGTCCTGACTTTC. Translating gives CASSSRTGLSSGANVLTF.

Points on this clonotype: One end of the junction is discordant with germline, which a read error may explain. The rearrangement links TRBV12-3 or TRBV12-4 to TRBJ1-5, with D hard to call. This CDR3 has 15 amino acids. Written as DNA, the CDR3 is TGTGCCAGCAGTTTAGATGGTTCGCCTTATCAGTCCCAGCATTTT. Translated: CASSLDGSPYQSQHF.

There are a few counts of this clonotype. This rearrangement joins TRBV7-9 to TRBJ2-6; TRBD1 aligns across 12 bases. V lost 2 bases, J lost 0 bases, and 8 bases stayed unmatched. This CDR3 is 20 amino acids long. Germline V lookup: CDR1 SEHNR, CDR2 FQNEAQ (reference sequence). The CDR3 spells CASSLLSGQGALSGANVLTF. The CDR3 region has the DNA TGTGCCAGCAGCTTACTTTCGGGACAGGGGGCTCTCTCTGGGGCCAACGTCCTGACTTTC.

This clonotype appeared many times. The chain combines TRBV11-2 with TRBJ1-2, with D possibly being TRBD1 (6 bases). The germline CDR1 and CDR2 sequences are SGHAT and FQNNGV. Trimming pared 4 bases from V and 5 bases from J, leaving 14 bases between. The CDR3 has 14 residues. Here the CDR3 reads CASSSLGGPYGYTF. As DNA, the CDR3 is TGTGCCAGCAGCTCCCTAGGGGGGCCTTATGGCTACACCTTC. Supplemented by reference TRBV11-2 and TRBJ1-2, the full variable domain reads EAGVAQSPRYKIIEKRQSVAFWCNPISGHATLYWYQQILGQGPKLLIQFQNNGVVDDSQLPKDRFSAERLKGVDSTLKIQPAKLEDSAVYLCASSSLGGPYGYTFGSGTRLTVV.

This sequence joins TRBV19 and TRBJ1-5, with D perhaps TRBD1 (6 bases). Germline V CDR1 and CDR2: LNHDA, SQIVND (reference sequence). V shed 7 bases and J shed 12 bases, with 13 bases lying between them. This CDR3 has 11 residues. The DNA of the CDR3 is TGTGCCAGTAATGCCACAGGGCACCAGCATTTT. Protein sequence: CASNATGHQHF.

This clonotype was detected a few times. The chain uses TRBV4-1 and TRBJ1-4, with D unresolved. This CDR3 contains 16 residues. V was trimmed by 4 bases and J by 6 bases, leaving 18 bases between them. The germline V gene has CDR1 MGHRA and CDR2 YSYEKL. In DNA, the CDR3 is TGCGCCAGCAGCCCCTCAGGAGGGAGCGGGGATGAAAAACTGTTTTTT. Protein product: CASSPSGGSGDEKLFF.

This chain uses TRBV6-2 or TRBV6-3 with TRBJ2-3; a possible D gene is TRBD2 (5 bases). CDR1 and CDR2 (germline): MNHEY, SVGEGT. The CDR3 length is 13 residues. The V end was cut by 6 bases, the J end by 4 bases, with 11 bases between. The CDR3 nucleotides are TGTGCCAGCAGCCCTAGTAGCGCAGATACGCAGTATTTT. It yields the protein CASSPSSADTQYF.

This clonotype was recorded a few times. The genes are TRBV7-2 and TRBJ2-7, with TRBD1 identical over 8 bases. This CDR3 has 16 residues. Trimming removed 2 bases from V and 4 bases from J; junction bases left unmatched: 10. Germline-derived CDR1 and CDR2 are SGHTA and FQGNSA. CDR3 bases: TGTGCCAGCAGCTTAACGCGCGGGACAGGAACATACGAGCAGTACTTC. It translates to CASSLTRGTGTYEQYF. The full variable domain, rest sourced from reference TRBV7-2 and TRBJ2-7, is GAGVSQSPSNKVTEKGKDVELRCDPISGHTALYWYRQSLGQGLEFLIYFQGNSAPDKSGLPSDRFSAERTGGSVSTLTIQRTQQEDSAVYLCASSLTRGTGTYEQYFGPGTRLTVT.

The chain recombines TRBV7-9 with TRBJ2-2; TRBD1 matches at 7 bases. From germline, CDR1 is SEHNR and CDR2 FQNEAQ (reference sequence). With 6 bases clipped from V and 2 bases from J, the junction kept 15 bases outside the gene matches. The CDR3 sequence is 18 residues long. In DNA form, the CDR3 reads TGTGCCAGCAGGCCCTATCCGGGACAGACCGATAACACCGGGGAGCTGTTTTTT. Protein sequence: CASRPYPGQTDNTGELFF.

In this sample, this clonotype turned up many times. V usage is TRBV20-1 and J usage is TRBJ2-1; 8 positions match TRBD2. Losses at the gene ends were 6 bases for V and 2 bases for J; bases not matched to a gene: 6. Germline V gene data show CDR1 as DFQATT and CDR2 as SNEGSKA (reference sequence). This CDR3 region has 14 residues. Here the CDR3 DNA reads TGCAGTGCCACGGCGGGACTAGCCTACAATGAGCAGTTCTTC. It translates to CSATAGLAYNEQFF.

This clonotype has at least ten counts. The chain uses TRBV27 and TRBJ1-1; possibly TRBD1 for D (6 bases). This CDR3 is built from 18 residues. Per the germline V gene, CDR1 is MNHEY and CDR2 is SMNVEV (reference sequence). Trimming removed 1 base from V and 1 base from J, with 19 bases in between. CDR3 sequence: CASSLFAGAPIRNTEAFF. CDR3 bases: TGTGCCAGCAGTTTATTCGCAGGGGCCCCCATTAGGAACACTGAAGCTTTCTTT.

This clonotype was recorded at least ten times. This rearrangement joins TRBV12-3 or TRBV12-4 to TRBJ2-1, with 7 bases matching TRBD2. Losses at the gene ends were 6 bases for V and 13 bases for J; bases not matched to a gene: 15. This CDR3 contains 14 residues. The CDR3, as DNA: TGTGCCAGCAGGCCTTCGAACGCGGGAGTAACCCAGTTCTTC. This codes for CASRPSNAGVTQFF.

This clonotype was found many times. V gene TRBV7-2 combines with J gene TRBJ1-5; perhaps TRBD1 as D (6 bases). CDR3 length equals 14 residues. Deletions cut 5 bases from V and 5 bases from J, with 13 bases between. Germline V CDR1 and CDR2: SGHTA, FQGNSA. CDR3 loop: CASSPRGADQPQHF. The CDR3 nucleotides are TGTGCCAGCAGCCCAAGGGGGGCCGATCAGCCCCAGCATTTT.